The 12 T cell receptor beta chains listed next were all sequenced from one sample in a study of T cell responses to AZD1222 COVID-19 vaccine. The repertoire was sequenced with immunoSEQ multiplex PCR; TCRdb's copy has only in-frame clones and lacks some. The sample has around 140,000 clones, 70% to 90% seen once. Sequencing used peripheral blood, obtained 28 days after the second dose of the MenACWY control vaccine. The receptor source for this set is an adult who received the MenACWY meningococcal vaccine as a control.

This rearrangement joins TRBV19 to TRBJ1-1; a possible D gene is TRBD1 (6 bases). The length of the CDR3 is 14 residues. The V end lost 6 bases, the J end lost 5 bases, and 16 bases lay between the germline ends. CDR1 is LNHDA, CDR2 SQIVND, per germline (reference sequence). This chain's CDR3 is CASRSPGTQTEAFF. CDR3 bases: TGTGCCAGTAGGAGCCCCGGGACACAAACTGAAGCTTTCTTT.

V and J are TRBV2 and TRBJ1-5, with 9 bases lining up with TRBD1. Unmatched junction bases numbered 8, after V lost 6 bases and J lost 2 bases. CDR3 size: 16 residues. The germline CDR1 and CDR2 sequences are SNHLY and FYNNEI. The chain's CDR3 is CASRLTGGGGNQPQHF. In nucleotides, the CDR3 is TGTGCCAGCAGGTTGACAGGGGGAGGAGGCAATCAGCCCCAGCATTTT.

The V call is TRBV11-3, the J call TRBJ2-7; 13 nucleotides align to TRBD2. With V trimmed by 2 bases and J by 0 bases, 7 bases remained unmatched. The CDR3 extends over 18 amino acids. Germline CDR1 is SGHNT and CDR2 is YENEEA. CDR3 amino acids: CASSLSGTSGTLSYEQYF. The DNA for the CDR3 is TGTGCCAGCAGCTTATCCGGGACTAGCGGGACCCTCTCCTACGAGCAGTACTTC.

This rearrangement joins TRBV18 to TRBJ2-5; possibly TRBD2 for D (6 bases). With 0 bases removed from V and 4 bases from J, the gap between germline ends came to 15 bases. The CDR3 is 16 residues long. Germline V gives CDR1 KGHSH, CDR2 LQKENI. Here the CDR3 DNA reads TGTGCCAGCTCACCACCCGGGGGAGGAAGGTTAGAGACCCAGTACTTC. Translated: CASSPPGGGRLETQYF.

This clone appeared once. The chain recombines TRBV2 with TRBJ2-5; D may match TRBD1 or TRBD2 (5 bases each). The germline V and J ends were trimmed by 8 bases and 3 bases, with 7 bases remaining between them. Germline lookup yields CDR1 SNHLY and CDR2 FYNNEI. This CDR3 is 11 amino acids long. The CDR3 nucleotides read TGTGCCAGCGGGACCGAAGAGACCCAGTACTTC. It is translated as CASGTEETQYF.

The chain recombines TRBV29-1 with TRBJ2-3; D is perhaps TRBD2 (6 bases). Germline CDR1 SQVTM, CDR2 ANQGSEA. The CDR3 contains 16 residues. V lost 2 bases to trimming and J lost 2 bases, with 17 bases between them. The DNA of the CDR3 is TGCAGCGTTGAACCCCCTGGGGGACTCTTCACAGATACGCAGTATTTT. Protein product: CSVEPPGGLFTDTQYF.

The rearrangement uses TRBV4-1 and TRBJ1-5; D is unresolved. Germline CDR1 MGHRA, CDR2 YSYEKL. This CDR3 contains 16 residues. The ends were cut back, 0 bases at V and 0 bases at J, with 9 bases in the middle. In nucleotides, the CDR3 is TGCGCCAGCAGCCAAGATTCTGCGGGTAGCAATCAGCCCCAGCATTTT. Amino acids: CASSQDSAGSNQPQHF.

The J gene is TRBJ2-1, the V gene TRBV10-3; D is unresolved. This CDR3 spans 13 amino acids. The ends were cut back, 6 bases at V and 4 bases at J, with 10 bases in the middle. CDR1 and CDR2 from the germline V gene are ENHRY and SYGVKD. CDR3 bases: TGTGCCATCAGGGCGGACGGGTACAATGAGCAGTTCTTC. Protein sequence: CAIRADGYNEQFF.

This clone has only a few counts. CDR3 protein: CASSFIARDGTYEQYF. Here the CDR3 DNA reads TGTGCCAGCAGTTTCATAGCCCGGGACGGTACCTACGAGCAGTACTTC. The V call is TRBV6-2 or TRBV6-3, the J call TRBJ2-7; tentatively, D is TRBD1 or TRBD2 (5 bases each). The CDR3 contains 16 residues. The V end lost 4 bases, the J end lost 2 bases, and 18 bases lay between the germline ends. Germline CDR1 MNHEY, CDR2 SVGEGT.

CDR3 DNA: TGTGCCAGCAGTTACATCAGGGGAGGTGGGAACACTGAAGCTTTCTTT. Protein: CASSYIRGGGNTEAFF. This chain joins TRBV6-5 and TRBJ1-1, with D maybe TRBD1 (6 bases). The germline gives CDR1 MNHEY, CDR2 SVGAGI. The germline V and J ends were trimmed by 2 bases and 1 base, with 14 bases remaining between them. The CDR3 has 16 amino acids.

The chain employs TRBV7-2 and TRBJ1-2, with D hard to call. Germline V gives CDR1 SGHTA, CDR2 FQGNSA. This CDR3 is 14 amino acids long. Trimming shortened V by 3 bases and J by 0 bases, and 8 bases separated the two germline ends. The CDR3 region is CASSFSSSNYGYTF. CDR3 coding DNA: TGTGCCAGCAGCTTTTCAAGTTCTAACTATGGCTACACCTTC.

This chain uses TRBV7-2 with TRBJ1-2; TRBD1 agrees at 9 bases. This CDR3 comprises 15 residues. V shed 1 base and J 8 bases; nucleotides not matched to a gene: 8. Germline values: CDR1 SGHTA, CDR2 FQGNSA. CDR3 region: CASSLVRQGVGGYTF. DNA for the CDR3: TGTGCCAGCAGCTTAGTGCGACAGGGGGTAGGAGGCTACACCTTC.